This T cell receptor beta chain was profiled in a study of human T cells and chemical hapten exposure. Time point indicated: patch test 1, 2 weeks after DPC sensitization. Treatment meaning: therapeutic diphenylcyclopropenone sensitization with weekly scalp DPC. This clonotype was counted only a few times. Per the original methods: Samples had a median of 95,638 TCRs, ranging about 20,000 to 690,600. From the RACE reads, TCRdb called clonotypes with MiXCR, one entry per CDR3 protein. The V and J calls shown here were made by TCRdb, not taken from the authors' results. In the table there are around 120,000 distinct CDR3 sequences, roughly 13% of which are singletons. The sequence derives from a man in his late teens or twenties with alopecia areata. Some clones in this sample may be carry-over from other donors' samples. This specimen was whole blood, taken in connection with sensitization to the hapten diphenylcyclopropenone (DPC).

This CDR3 reads CASSLRVPSYEQYF. CDR3 DNA: TGTGCCAGCAGTCTGAGAGTGCCCTCCTACGAGCAGTACTTC. The chain has TRBV28 and TRBJ2-7; D is uncertain. CDR1 and CDR2 from the germline V gene are MDHEN and SYDVKM. V was shortened by 5 bases and J by 0 bases, with 11 bases between the two germline ends. CDR3 length: 14 amino acids.